Listed below are T cell receptor beta chains from one sample, sequenced in a study of graft-versus-host responses after intestinal transplantation. No cognate antigen is known for these TCRs. Assay used: immunoSEQ multiplex PCR; TCRdb lists only in-frame clones, some missing. The repertoire holds tens of thousands of clones, with around 93% as singletons. Source: unstimulated CD8+ T cells sorted from spleen or lymph node cells, taken before transplant. The receptors originated from a human donor who was the organ donor for an intestinal transplant. CDR3s include the opening cysteine and the closing phenylalanine or tryptophan. The D gene is left open where the match is weak. Not all rows give a size; the values are once, few, many and, for expanded clones, a class.

v_gene,j_gene,d_gene,abundance,CDR3nt,CDR3aa
TRBV27,TRBJ1-4,TRBD1,-,TGTGCCAGCAGTCTCCGACAGGGGGCCTTGACTAATGAAAAACTGTTTTTT,CASSLRQGALTNEKLFF
TRBV5-4,TRBJ2-3,TRBD2,-,TGTGCCATCCCTAGGGCGGGAGCTATAGATACGCAGTATTTT,CAIPRAGAIDTQYF
TRBV7-7,TRBJ2-3,-,-,TGTGCTAGCAGCCTCAGTTTGGACACGTATACGCAGTATTTT,CASSLSLDTYTQYF
TRBV13,TRBJ2-1,TRBD1,-,TGTGCCAGCACAGGAAACCGGGACAGGGTCGAGCAAAACAATGAGCAGTTCTTC,CASTGNRDRVEQNNEQFF
TRBV7-9,TRBJ2-1,-,-,TGTGCCAGCAGCTCCCTTGCGGATGAGCAGTTCTTC,CASSSLADEQFF
TRBV7-9,TRBJ1-2,-,-,TGTGCCAGCAGCTACCACAGGGATTCTAACTATGGCTACACCTTC,CASSYHRDSNYGYTF
TRBV5-1,TRBJ1-2,-,-,TGCGCCAGCACGGCGGGCGGCTATGGCTACACCTTC,CASTAGGYGYTF
TRBV5-6,TRBJ1-1,-,-,TGTGCCAGCACCCCAGGGGTCTGGGTCACTGAAGCTTTCTTT,CASTPGVWVTEAFF
TRBV9,TRBJ1-1,-,-,TGTGCCAGCAGCGAGGGGGGGGAGAACACTGAAGCTTTCTTT,CASSEGGENTEAFF
TRBV1,TRBJ2-7,-,-,TGCACCAGCAGCCAAGACCCCCAGGGGCGGACTAGTCGAACCTACGAGCAGTACTTC,CTSSQDPQGRTSRTYEQYF
TRBV11-2,TRBJ2-6,-,-,TGTGCCAGCAGCTTAGGGGGCGGGGCCAACGTCCTGACTTTC,CASSLGGGANVLTF
TRBV28,TRBJ2-1,TRBD2,-,TGTGCCAGCAGCTTAGGGGGTTGGGCTAGCGGGAGGGAAGGCAATGAGCAGTTCTTC,CASSLGGWASGREGNEQFF
TRBV5-4,TRBJ2-7,TRBD1,-,TGTGCCAGCAGTTTGGACGCAGGGGGTTGGGACGAGCAGTACTTC,CASSLDAGGWDEQYF
TRBV4-1,TRBJ1-3,-,-,TGCGCCAGCAGCCGAACAGGGTTGTTTGGAAACACCATATATTTT,CASSRTGLFGNTIYF
TRBV7-9,TRBJ2-3,TRBD2,-,TGTGCCAGCAGCTTCCTAGCGGGGGGCCCAGATACGCAGTATTTT,CASSFLAGGPDTQYF
TRBV4-3,TRBJ2-3,TRBD2,-,TGCGCCAGCAGCCTAAGACTAGCGGGAGTAGGAGATACGCAGTATTTT,CASSLRLAGVGDTQYF
TRBV7-8,TRBJ2-6,-,-,TGTGCCAGCAGCTTAGTCTTATCTGGGGCCAACGTCCTGACTTTC,CASSLVLSGANVLTF
TRBV6-1,TRBJ2-2,TRBD1,-,TGTGCCAGCAGGGGGGAAAGACAGGGGGCCGGGGAGCTGTTTTTT,CASRGERQGAGELFF
TRBV6-5,TRBJ1-1,TRBD1,-,TGTGCCAGCAGTTACAGGACAGGGGCGAACACTGAAGCTTTCTTT,CASSYRTGANTEAFF
TRBV18,TRBJ2-7,-,-,TGTGCCAGCTCACCAGGGCCAGGCGCCTACGAGCAGTACTTC,CASSPGPGAYEQYF
TRBV5-1,TRBJ2-7,TRBD2,-,TGCGCCAGCAGCTGGTTCGCGGGAGAGGTATACGAGCAGTACTTC,CASSWFAGEVYEQYF
TRBV7-3,TRBJ2-5,-,-,TGTGCCAGCAGCTTCGGCAGTGGGAGGGAGACCCAGTACTTC,CASSFGSGRETQYF
TRBV19,TRBJ1-1,-,-,TGTGCCAGTAGTATTACAGGGAACACTGAAGCTTTCTTT,CASSITGNTEAFF
TRBV19,TRBJ2-7,TRBD1,-,TGTGCCAGTAGCTTGACAGGGGCCTACGAGCAGTACTTC,CASSLTGAYEQYF
TRBV11-3,TRBJ2-1,TRBD2,-,TGTGCCAGCAGCCCAGAGCGGGGGGGCTTCTACAATGAGCAGTTCTTC,CASSPERGGFYNEQFF
TRBV7-9,TRBJ2-1,TRBD2,once,TGTGCCAGCGGAGATAGCGGGGCCGTCCTGTACAATGAGCAGTTCTTC,CASGDSGAVLYNEQFF
TRBV5-3,TRBJ2-3,-,-,TGTGCCAGAACTAATTGGGGGCCAGGAGACACAGATACGCAGTATTTT,CARTNWGPGDTDTQYF
TRBV10-1,TRBJ2-7,TRBD2,-,TGCGCCAGCACCTGGACTAGCGGGAGCATATCCTACGAGCAGTACTTC,CASTWTSGSISYEQYF
TRBV11-2,TRBJ1-2,-,once,TGTGCCAGCAGCTTAGAATCAGGCTATGGCTACACCTTC,CASSLESGYGYTF
TRBV19,TRBJ2-2,-,-,TGTGCCAGTAATTGGGCTGCGGAGCTGTTTTTT,CASNWAAELFF
TRBV2,TRBJ1-2,-,-,TGTGCCAGCAGTTTCAGCTATGGCTACACCTTC,CASSFSYGYTF
TRBV14,TRBJ2-7,TRBD2,-,TGTGCCAGCTCCCGGCTGGGGGGCGGGAGGGTCTCCTACGAGCAGTACTTC,CASSRLGGGRVSYEQYF
TRBV7-9,TRBJ2-1,-,-,TGTGCCAGCAGCTTATCAGGGGATGAGCAGTTCTTC,CASSLSGDEQFF
TRBV28,TRBJ2-7,-,-,TGTGCCAGCAGTCCCACTGACATTAACCCCTACGAGCAGTACTTC,CASSPTDINPYEQYF
TRBV9,TRBJ2-3,TRBD2,-,TGTGCCAGCAGCGTAACTAGCGGGGGGGCAGATACGCAGTATTTT,CASSVTSGGADTQYF
TRBV19,TRBJ1-4,-,-,TGTGCCAGTAGTATACGAGCGGAAAAACTGTTTTTT,CASSIRAEKLFF
TRBV6-1,TRBJ2-7,-,-,TGTGCCAGCAGTGACGGGGTCCCCATCTACGAGCAGTACTTC,CASSDGVPIYEQYF
TRBV9,TRBJ2-5,TRBD2,-,TGTGCCAGCAGCGTTGCGGGAGGGCCCCCAGAGACCCAGTACTTC,CASSVAGGPPETQYF
TRBV9,TRBJ2-3,-,-,TGTGCCAGCAGCGTCGAGCCAAGGTCGATGGGCCCAGATACGCAGTATTTT,CASSVEPRSMGPDTQYF
TRBV7-2,TRBJ1-1,-,-,TGTGCCAGCAGCCGGGGGGAAGGTACTGAAGCTTTCTTT,CASSRGEGTEAFF
TRBV6-5,TRBJ1-2,-,-,TGTGCCACCGATGACAGTTTGGGCGGCTACACCTTC,CATDDSLGGYTF
TRBV7-9,TRBJ1-4,TRBD1,-,TGTGCCAGCAGTCCCGGACAGGGAGGAAATGAAAAACTGTTTTTT,CASSPGQGGNEKLFF
TRBV2,TRBJ2-3,TRBD2,-,TGTGCCAGCAGCCCACTAGCGGGAGACACAGATACGCAGTATTTT,CASSPLAGDTDTQYF
TRBV19,TRBJ2-7,-,-,TGTGCCAGTAGTTGGGGCCGCTACGAGCAGTACTTC,CASSWGRYEQYF
TRBV7-9,TRBJ2-3,-,-,TGTGCCAGCAGCTTGAGTTTGGAGGTAGAGGGTGGGGATACGCAGTATTTT,CASSLSLEVEGGDTQYF
TRBV2,TRBJ1-2,-,-,TGTGCCAGCCCCAGGGACCTTAGCGGTGGCTACACCTTC,CASPRDLSGGYTF
TRBV7-2,TRBJ1-6,TRBD1,-,TGTGCCAGCAGCCTTCGACAGGGGGCTCGGCATACACCCCTCCACTTT,CASSLRQGARHTPLHF
TRBV5-5,TRBJ1-5,-,once,TGTGCCAGCAGCCCCGGACCTGGGGAGGGACAGCCCCAGCATTTT,CASSPGPGEGQPQHF
TRBV9,TRBJ2-7,-,-,TGTGCCAGCAGCGTAGCTGCTGGGGCCTCCTACGAGCAGTACTTC,CASSVAAGASYEQYF
TRBV7-9,TRBJ2-3,TRBD1,-,TGTGCCAGCAGCTCGGGCAGGGGGTACACAGATACGCAGTATTTT,CASSSGRGYTDTQYF
TRBV27,TRBJ2-1,-,once,TGTGCCAGCAGTTTATACAGCTCCTACAATGAGCAGTTCTTC,CASSLYSSYNEQFF
TRBV4-1,TRBJ2-1,TRBD2,-,TGCGCCAGCAGCCAAACGGGACTAGCGGGTTACAATGAGCAGTTCTTC,CASSQTGLAGYNEQFF
TRBV28,TRBJ1-4,TRBD1,-,TGTGCCAGCAGCTACGACCAAGGGGGCACGTATGAAAAACTGTTTTTT,CASSYDQGGTYEKLFF
TRBV7-8,TRBJ2-1,-,-,TGTGCCAGCAGCTTAGTGGCGGAGTCGGCGGTCAATGAGCAGTTCTTC,CASSLVAESAVNEQFF
TRBV29-1,TRBJ2-7,TRBD2,once,TGCAGCGCGACTAGCGGGTTCTACGAGCAGTACTTC,CSATSGFYEQYF